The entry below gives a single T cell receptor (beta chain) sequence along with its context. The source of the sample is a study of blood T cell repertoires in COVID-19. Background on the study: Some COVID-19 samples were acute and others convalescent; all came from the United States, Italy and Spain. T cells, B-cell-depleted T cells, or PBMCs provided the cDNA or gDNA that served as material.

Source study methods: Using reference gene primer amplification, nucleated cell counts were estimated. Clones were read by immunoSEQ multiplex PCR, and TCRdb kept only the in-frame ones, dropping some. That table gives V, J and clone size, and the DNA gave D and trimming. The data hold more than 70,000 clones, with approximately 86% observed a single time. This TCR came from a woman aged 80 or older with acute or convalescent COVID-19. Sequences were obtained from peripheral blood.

This chain's CDR3 is CASTSGTEANQPQHF. The CDR3 nucleotides are TGTGCCAGCACTTCCGGGACAGAAGCCAATCAGCCCCAGCATTTT. The rearrangement joins TRBV28 to TRBJ1-5; the match to TRBD1 covers 7 bases. Germline V gene data show CDR1 as MDHEN and CDR2 as SYDVKM. This CDR3 region has 15 residues. Germline trimming cut 7 bases from V and 3 bases from J; bases unmatched to any gene: 9.